Following are 20 T cell receptor beta chains from one sample sequenced in a study of early T cells in non-severe SARS-CoV-2 infection. TCRdb reprocessed the 5' RACE reads with MiXCR, giving one entry per CDR3 protein. The table includes more than 95,000 distinct CDR3 sequences, roughly 17% detected once. The material sequenced was whole blood. These receptors all come from an adult who was a healthcare worker with PCR-confirmed SARS-CoV-2 infection or an uninfected control (not recorded which).

The gene calls are TRBV4-2 and TRBJ2-3; D ambiguous. V dropped 3 bases and J dropped 5 bases, with 18 bases sitting between them. This CDR3 is built from 16 residues. From germline, CDR1 is LGHNA and CDR2 YNFKEQ. CDR3 amino acids: CASSHLVRVSEDTQYF. Here the CDR3 DNA reads TGTGCCAGCAGCCACCTCGTCCGGGTCAGTGAAGATACGCAGTATTTT.

Only a few counts were recorded for this clonotype. This rearrangement joins TRBV3-1 to TRBJ2-3; TRBD1 matches at 7 bases. The CDR3 runs to 17 residues. J lost 1 base, V lost 0 bases, and 7 bases had no gene match. Germline CDR1 reads LGHDT; CDR2 reads YNNKEL (reference sequence). The CDR3 sequence: CASSQDTGDSRTDTQYF. In nucleotides, the CDR3 is TGTGCCAGCAGCCAAGATACAGGGGACAGTCGCACAGATACGCAGTATTTT.

This clonotype was counted a few times. V is TRBV9 and J is TRBJ1-2; no firm D call. CDR3 size: 13 residues. The germline V gene encodes CDR1 SGDLS and CDR2 YYNGEE. The V end was cut by 0 bases, the J end by 2 bases, with 5 bases between. In DNA, the CDR3 is TGTGCCAGCAGCGTAGCCGAAAACTATGGCTACACCTTC. Amino acid sequence: CASSVAENYGYTF.

This clonotype has more than one count but fewer than ten. This chain uses TRBV5-1 with TRBJ2-5, with 11 nucleotides matching TRBD1. CDR1 and CDR2 from the germline V gene are SGHRS and YFSETQ. The trim removed 4 bases at V and 5 bases at J, leaving 4 bases unmatched. The CDR3 loop spans 14 amino acids. Written as DNA, the CDR3 is TGCGCCAGCAGCAGGACAGGGGGCATGGAGACCCAGTACTTC. This translates into CASSRTGGMETQYF.

A few counts support this clonotype. Given a much more abundant clone one base away, this may be a read error. The missing conserved phenylalanine or tryptophan at the end of this CDR3 makes a read error likely. V usage is TRBV24-1 and J usage is TRBJ1-1; D not certain. CDR1 and CDR2 from the germline V gene are KGHDR and SFDVKD. The length of the CDR3 is 13 residues. Between the trimmed V and J ends, which lost 9 bases and 0 bases, there was a span of 10 bases. CDR3 bases: TGTGCCACCCAAGGATCTCTGAACACTGAAGCTTTCCTT. This codes for CATQGSLNTEAFL.

CDR3 nucleotides: TGCAGTGCTAGACCTAATTCAGAACCATACCTGAGCTCCTACAATGAGCAGTTCTTC. Protein sequence: CSARPNSEPYLSSYNEQFF. The gene calls are TRBV20-1 and TRBJ2-1; D remains unclear. Trimming removed 2 bases at V and 0 bases at J, with 23 bases between. The germline V gene has CDR1 DFQATT and CDR2 SNEGSKA (reference sequence). The CDR3 contains 19 residues.

The sample holds a few counts of this clonotype. The J gene is TRBJ2-3, the V gene TRBV20-1; 8 nucleotides match TRBD2. With 8 bases clipped from V and 1 base from J, the junction kept 14 bases outside the gene matches. This CDR3 region has 16 residues. The germline V gene encodes CDR1 DFQATT and CDR2 SNEGSKA (reference sequence). The CDR3, as DNA: TGCAGTTCCGCCCCGGGGTTGCGGGGGGGCACAGATACGCAGTATTTT. Its protein is CSSAPGLRGGTDTQYF.

This sequence joins TRBV5-1 and TRBJ2-7; the D is unclear. Germline V gene sequence: CDR1 SGHRS, CDR2 YFSETQ. Trimming took 0 bases from V and 3 from J, leaving 16 bases between them. The CDR3 has 16 residues. The CDR3 nucleotides read TGCGCCAGCAGCTTGGGGTCTGCCAGCCAAGGCTACGAGCAGTACTTC. Amino acids: CASSLGSASQGYEQYF.

This clonotype appeared a few times. This sequence joins TRBV5-4 and TRBJ1-5, with 7 bases that match TRBD1. The germline gives CDR1 SGHNT, CDR2 YYREEE (reference sequence). The length of the CDR3 is 15 residues. V lost 0 bases, J lost 3 bases, and 3 bases stayed unmatched. The CDR3 region has the DNA TGTGCCAGCAGCTTGGGGACAGGCACCAATCAGCCCCAGCATTTT. Translation gives CASSLGTGTNQPQHF.

J is TRBJ2-7 and V is TRBV5-1; D unresolved. Trimming removed 2 bases at V and 5 bases at J, with 14 bases between. Germline loops: CDR1 SGHRS, CDR2 YFSETQ. The CDR3 totals 14 residues. CDR3 DNA sequence: TGCGCCAGCAGCTTATTTGAGCCACCAGACGAGCAGTACTTC. It translates to CASSLFEPPDEQYF.

This clonotype was recorded a few times. The chain has TRBV28 and TRBJ2-7; D might be TRBD1 (5 bases). The germline gives CDR1 MDHEN, CDR2 SYDVKM. The CDR3 has 17 residues. Trimming pared 6 bases from V and 2 bases from J, leaving 23 bases between. CDR3 region: CASSKTNSDRRAYEQYF. Here the CDR3 DNA reads TGTGCCAGCAGCAAAACGAACTCCGACAGACGAGCCTACGAGCAGTACTTC.

A few counts support this clonotype. V usage is TRBV12-5 and J usage is TRBJ2-5; 7 bases fit TRBD1. Germline V gene lookup returns CDR1 LGHNT and CDR2 FRNRAP. This CDR3 region has 16 residues. V was pared by 1 base and J by 1 base, with 6 bases of the junction left unmatched. This CDR3 reads CASGLAGQARQETQYF. CDR3 coding DNA: TGTGCTAGTGGTTTGGCCGGACAGGCCCGCCAAGAGACCCAGTACTTC.

This clonotype was detected only a few times. The chain combines TRBV6-5 with TRBJ2-7; D remains unclear. CDR3 size: 14 residues. Trimming pared 1 base from V and 3 bases from J, leaving 10 bases between. Germline lookup yields CDR1 MNHEY and CDR2 SVGAGI. The CDR3 DNA sequence: TGTGCCAGCAGTTACTTGCCAGCCCACTACGAGCAGTACTTC. It translates to CASSYLPAHYEQYF.

The chain combines TRBV7-2 with TRBJ1-4, with D possibly being TRBD1 (6 bases). Deletions cut 5 bases from V and 7 bases from J, with 23 bases between. Germline V lookup: CDR1 SGHTA, CDR2 FQGNSA. The CDR3 has 17 amino acids. CDR3 bases: TGTGCCAGCAGCCGCAGCCGTTCGGGGGGCGGTGGTGAAAAACTGTTTTTT. It is translated as CASSRSRSGGGGEKLFF. The variable domain in full, with the rest retrieved from reference TRBV7-2 and TRBJ1-4, is GAGVSQSPSNKVTEKGKDVELRCDPISGHTALYWYRQSLGQGLEFLIYFQGNSAPDKSGLPSDRFSAERTGGSVSTLTIQRTQQEDSAVYLCASSRSRSGGGGEKLFFGSGTQLSVL.

This clonotype was counted between two and nine times. The chain carries TRBV2 and TRBJ2-5; D tentatively fits TRBD1 or TRBD2 (5 bases each). The CDR3 spans 16 residues. CDR1 SNHLY and CDR2 FYNNEI come from the germline V gene. Trimming removed 3 bases at V and 4 bases at J, with 18 bases between. In DNA, the CDR3 is TGTGCCAGCAGTGAGTTATACGGGGACCCCCCAGAGACCCAGTACTTC. Translated, it gives CASSELYGDPPETQYF.

The chain joins TRBV6-6 to TRBJ2-1, with TRBD1 matching 10 bases. This CDR3 comprises 13 residues. Germline trimming cut 6 bases from V and 7 bases from J; bases unmatched to any gene: 3. CDR1 MNHNY and CDR2 SVGAGI come from the germline V gene (reference sequence). CDR3 in amino acids: CASSTGQGNEQFF. The DNA for the CDR3 is TGTGCCAGCAGCACGGGACAGGGGAATGAGCAGTTCTTC.

The rearrangement joins TRBV12-3 or TRBV12-4 to TRBJ1-3, with a possible D match to TRBD1 (5 bases). This CDR3 is built from 14 residues. Trimming took off 0 bases at V and 6 bases at J, with 9 bases between the two ends. CDR3 sequence (DNA): TGTGCCAGCAGTTTAGCCGGGGCTGAAAACACCATATATTTT. It is translated as CASSLAGAENTIYF.

The sample holds a few counts of this clonotype. This chain joins TRBV29-1 and TRBJ1-5; no reliable D call. The V gene's germline CDR1 is SQVTM and CDR2 ANQGSEA. V was shortened by 4 bases and J by 2 bases, with 9 bases between the two germline ends. This CDR3 contains 13 residues. CDR3 bases: TGCAGCGTTGTTATGGACCGCAATCAGCCCCAGCATTTT. It specifies CSVVMDRNQPQHF.

This chain's CDR3 is CASSPDSYEQYF. The DNA of the CDR3 is TGTGCCAGCAGCCCGGACAGCTACGAGCAGTACTTC. The chain combines TRBV28 with TRBJ2-7; D is possibly TRBD1 (6 bases). The CDR3 runs 12 residues. V was clipped by 6 bases and J by 3 bases, with 9 bases between them. Germline CDR1 and CDR2: MDHEN and SYDVKM.

This chain connects TRBV7-9 to TRBJ2-5; D is unclear. The CDR3 is 15 amino acids. CDR1 is SEHNR, CDR2 FQNEAQ, per germline (reference sequence). Between the trimmed V and J ends, which lost 2 bases and 5 bases, there was a span of 15 bases. The CDR3, as DNA: TGTGCCAGCAGCTTATGGAGATACTCCAGGGAGACCCAGTACTTC. This sequence encodes CASSLWRYSRETQYF.